This note documents a single TCR beta chain sequence. Its target is unknown. This entry belongs to a study of cytomegalovirus exposure and HLA in healthy donors. Study-wide results and limits: Researchers counted 164 TCR beta chains as cytomegalovirus-associated. Data from an earlier analysis indicated that most TCR beta V segments were productive either about 90% or about 30% of the time. HLA-A and HLA-B allele assignments for most subjects were reportedly predicted accurately using TCR beta sequences.

PCR involved 60 Vbeta and 13 Jbeta primers. Measured with immunoSEQ multiplex PCR; TCRdb has only the in-frame clones, and not every one. In the table there are 95,000 to 150,000 clones, 70% to 80% of which are singletons. The CDR3 covers 17 residues. Germline CDR1 reads SEHNR; CDR2 reads FQNEAQ (reference sequence). With 1 base removed from V and 1 base from J, the gap between germline ends came to 16 bases. The sample was PBMCs. The sequence came from a man aged 25 to 40 in good health and CMV-seronegative. The genes are TRBV7-9 and TRBJ1-1; D is unresolved. The CDR3 region has the DNA TGTGCCAGCAGCTTAGGATTTGGCGGAGACGAGAACACTGAAGCTTTCTTT. Protein product: CASSLGFGGDENTEAFF.